Listed here are 24 T cell receptor beta chains from one sample, sequenced in a study of control samples from healthy donors and cancer patients. Generated by immunoSEQ multiplex PCR, the TCRdb table keeps only in-frame clones and is missing some. The sample gives around 84,000 clones, 80% to 90% of which show up once; roughly 10% is in the top ten. Sequencing was performed on PBMCs. The source is a man aged 55 to 70 with head and neck cancer.

The chain employs TRBV7-8 and TRBJ1-1; a weak D match, TRBD1 (5 bases). The CDR3 is made up of 15 amino acids. With 1 base removed from V and 1 base from J, the gap between germline ends came to 10 bases. Per germline, CDR1 SGHVS and CDR2 FQNEAQ. Here the CDR3 reads CASSLVEGRNTEAFF. The CDR3 nucleotides are TGTGCCAGCAGCTTAGTAGAGGGGAGGAACACTGAAGCTTTCTTT.

The V call is TRBV7-9, the J call TRBJ1-5; D unresolved. The CDR3 sequence is 13 residues long. Deletions cut 3 bases from V and 4 bases from J, with 7 bases between. Germline CDR1 is SEHNR and CDR2 is FQNEAQ (reference sequence). The CDR3 DNA follows: TGTGCCAGCAGCTTGGACTTAAATCAGCCCCAGCATTTT. Its translation is CASSLDLNQPQHF.

The rearrangement uses TRBV11-2 and TRBJ1-5, with a weak D call TRBD1 (6 bases). V lost 5 bases and J lost 5, with 10 bases in between. This CDR3 has 13 amino acids. Germline CDR1 reads SGHAT; CDR2 reads FQNNGV. In DNA, the CDR3 is TGTGCCAGCAGCCCCAACAGGGATCAGCCCCAGCATTTT. Residues: CASSPNRDQPQHF. Based on the CDR3 plus reference TRBV11-2 and TRBJ1-5, the full variable domain is EAGVAQSPRYKIIEKRQSVAFWCNPISGHATLYWYQQILGQGPKLLIQFQNNGVVDDSQLPKDRFSAERLKGVDSTLKIQPAKLEDSAVYLCASSPNRDQPQHFGDGTRLSIL.

The chain recombines TRBV7-6 with TRBJ2-3; no definite D call. The germline V gene encodes CDR1 SGHVS and CDR2 FNYEAQ. The ends were cut back, 3 bases at V and 2 bases at J, with 15 bases in the middle. CDR3 length: 16 amino acids. The CDR3 region has the DNA TGTGCCAGCAGCTTCCTCGGTGTCACTATCACAGATACGCAGTATTTT. This translates into CASSFLGVTITDTQYF.

This clone was detected once. The chain joins TRBV6-6 to TRBJ1-1; D remains unclear. Germline CDR1 is MNHNY and CDR2 is SVGAGI (reference sequence). The CDR3 runs 14 residues. Trimming pared 6 bases from V and 5 bases from J, leaving 16 bases between. Here the CDR3 DNA reads TGTGCCAGCAGGGAAGGAGGCCACGGGACTGAAGCTTTCTTT. Its protein product is CASREGGHGTEAFF.

The chain recombines TRBV28 with TRBJ1-4; 7 positions agree with TRBD1. V was clipped by 5 bases and J by 7 bases; unmatched bases: 13. This CDR3 spans 16 amino acids. Germline V CDR1 and CDR2: MDHEN, SYDVKM. The CDR3 nucleotides are TGTGCCAGCAGTCGCACCTCACAGGGGAGCGGTGAAAAACTGTTTTTT. Its protein product is CASSRTSQGSGEKLFF.

The CDR3 loop is CASTFGQFYEQYF. The DNA for the CDR3 is TGTGCCAGCACCTTTGGACAGTTCTACGAGCAGTACTTC. V is TRBV12-3 or TRBV12-4 and J is TRBJ2-7; D possibly corresponds to TRBD1 (6 bases). This CDR3 has 13 amino acids. The ends were cut back, 7 bases at V and 3 bases at J, with 13 bases in the middle.

CDR3 protein: CASSLAPPSQTYEQYF. CDR3 in DNA: TGTGCCAGCAGCTTAGCTCCCCCCTCACAGACCTACGAGCAGTACTTC. The gene calls are TRBV7-8 and TRBJ2-7; unclear D gene. Germline values: CDR1 SGHVS, CDR2 FQNEAQ. The V and J ends lost 0 bases and 2 bases respectively, with 14 bases between them. This CDR3 has 16 residues.

This clone came up a few times. The chain has TRBV4-1 and TRBJ1-1, with 7 nucleotides matching TRBD1. The CDR3 runs to 17 residues. Trimming removed 3 bases from V and 1 base from J; junction bases left unmatched: 11. Germline CDR1 reads MGHRA; CDR2 reads YSYEKL. The CDR3 region is CASSHPEAGTANTEAFF. The CDR3 DNA reads as TGCGCCAGCAGCCACCCTGAAGCCGGGACAGCGAACACTGAAGCTTTCTTT.

This sequence joins TRBV18 and TRBJ2-1; 13 positions match TRBD2. This CDR3 comprises 18 residues. The germline CDR1 and CDR2 sequences are KGHSH and LQKENI. Trimming cost V 1 base and J 3 bases; bases outside gene matches: 6. The chain's CDR3 is CASSPRGLAGEGYNEQFF. The CDR3 DNA reads TGTGCCAGCTCACCACGTGGACTAGCGGGAGAAGGCTACAATGAGCAGTTCTTC.

This clone was counted between two and nine times. The V and J genes are TRBV11-2 and TRBJ2-2; D is undetermined. V lost 4 bases and J 6 bases, leaving 12 bases between the germline ends. Germline CDR1 and CDR2: SGHAT and FQNNGV. This CDR3 has 14 residues. The DNA for the CDR3 is TGTGCCAGCAGCTCCGTCCGTGACGCCGGGGAGCTGTTTTTT. Translation gives CASSSVRDAGELFF.

The V gene is TRBV11-2, the J gene TRBJ2-7, with D possibly TRBD1 on 5 matching bases. Trimming removed 4 bases from V and 3 bases from J, with 13 bases in between. The germline V gene has CDR1 SGHAT and CDR2 FQNNGV. The CDR3 extends over 14 amino acids. CDR3 nucleotide sequence: TGTGCCAGCAGCTCATCGCCCCAGGGCTACGAGCAGTACTTC. Translated, it gives CASSSSPQGYEQYF.

This clone was picked up a small number of times. This sequence joins TRBV3-1 (or the pseudogene TRBV3-2) and TRBJ1-6; 8 positions agree with TRBD1. The CDR3 spans 16 residues. V lost 4 bases, J lost 0 bases, and 2 bases stayed unmatched. CDR1 and CDR2 from the germline V gene are LGHDT and YNNKEL (reference sequence). The CDR3 DNA sequence: TGTGCCAGCAGCCTCACAGGGGGCTCCTATAATTCACCCCTCCACTTT. Translating it yields CASSLTGGSYNSPLHF.

This clone was counted between two and nine times. CDR3 amino acids: CASRPPGHGSYYEQYF. As DNA, the CDR3 is TGTGCCAGTAGACCTCCGGGACACGGATCGTACTACGAGCAGTACTTC. The chain carries TRBV19 and TRBJ2-7; D perhaps matches TRBD1 (6 bases). Trimming shortened V by 6 bases and J by 3 bases, and 21 bases separated the two germline ends. Germline V gene lookup returns CDR1 LNHDA and CDR2 SQIVND (reference sequence). The CDR3 sequence is 16 residues long. The full variable domain, completed using reference TRBV19 and TRBJ2-7, is DGGITQSPKYLFRKEGQNVTLSCEQNLNHDAMYWYRQDPGQGLRLIYYSQIVNDFQKGDIAEGYSVSREKKESFPLTVTSAQKNPTAFYLCASRPPGHGSYYEQYFGPGTRLTVT.

The chain combines TRBV5-6 with TRBJ1-6; D remains unclear. V was trimmed by 3 bases and J by 7 bases, leaving 11 bases between them. Germline values: CDR1 SGHDT, CDR2 YYEEEE. CDR3 length equals 14 residues. CDR3 DNA: TGTGCCAGCAGCTCGACTGGTCGCAATTCACCCCTCCACTTT. Translation gives CASSSTGRNSPLHF.

This clone has just one count. CDR3 protein: CASSLANQPQHF. The CDR3 bases are TGTGCCAGCAGCTTGGCGAATCAGCCCCAGCATTTT. The V call is TRBV5-5, the J call TRBJ1-5; D ambiguous. Germline V lookup: CDR1 SGHKS, CDR2 YYEKEE (reference sequence). V lost 0 bases, J lost 4 bases, and 2 bases lay in between. The CDR3 consists of 12 residues.

The chain couples TRBV28 to TRBJ2-3, with D hard to call. CDR3 size: 15 residues. The germline V gene has CDR1 MDHEN and CDR2 SYDVKM. V lost 6 bases, J lost 0 bases, and 13 bases lay in between. The CDR3 sequence: CASRGYLGSTDTQYF. For the CDR3, the DNA is TGTGCCAGCAGGGGTTATTTAGGGAGCACAGATACGCAGTATTTT.

The chain links TRBV4-1 to TRBJ2-3; no clear D. The CDR3 runs 13 residues. The V end was cut by 4 bases, the J end by 4 bases, with 9 bases between. Germline CDR1 is MGHRA and CDR2 is YSYEKL. CDR3: CASSPMDPDTQYF. For the CDR3, the DNA is TGCGCCAGCAGCCCCATGGACCCAGATACGCAGTATTTT.

The chain employs TRBV6-1 and TRBJ2-7; maybe TRBD2 (5 bases). In germline, CDR1 is MNHNS, CDR2 SASEGT. V was trimmed by 4 bases and J by 2 bases, leaving 18 bases between them. This CDR3 contains 16 residues. The CDR3 region has the DNA TGTGCCAGCAGTGTATCCGGACTCCCTGTTCCCTACGAGCAGTACTTC. Amino acids: CASSVSGLPVPYEQYF.

The chain has TRBV7-8 and TRBJ2-7, with D possibly TRBD1 on 6 matching bases. The CDR3 runs to 13 residues. V was shortened by 1 base and J by 4 bases, with 8 bases between the two germline ends. Germline lookup yields CDR1 SGHVS and CDR2 FQNEAQ. The CDR3 loop is CASSLEQGYEQYF. The CDR3 nucleotides read TGTGCCAGCAGCTTAGAACAGGGTTACGAGCAGTACTTC.

The rearrangement joins TRBV9 to TRBJ1-3; D is undetermined. Germline CDR1 reads SGDLS; CDR2 reads YYNGEE. Trimming stripped 0 bases from V and 4 bases from J, with 5 bases between. The CDR3 consists of 13 residues. CDR3 bases: TGTGCCAGCAGCGTAGACGAGGGAAACACCATATATTTT. Its protein product is CASSVDEGNTIYF.

As concerns this clone: At one boundary the junction diverges from the germline segment, which might be a read error. The rearrangement joins TRBV6-5 to TRBJ1-2; D gene uncertain. Germline V gene lookup returns CDR1 MNHEY and CDR2 SVGAGI. This CDR3 is 15 amino acids long. The chain's CDR3 is CASSYGGVPDYDYTF. CDR3 nucleotide sequence: TGTGCCAGCAGTTACGGTGGCGTCCCGGACTATGACTACACCTTC.

The DNA for the CDR3 is TGCGCCAGCAGCCGAGGACAGGGCCGGACAAAGGGCACAGATACGCAGTATTTT. This gives the protein CASSRGQGRTKGTDTQYF. The V gene is TRBV5-1, the J gene TRBJ2-3; 8 positions agree with TRBD1. V gave up 4 bases and J gave up 1 base; unmatched junction bases: 14. Germline CDR1 SGHRS, CDR2 YFSETQ. The CDR3 is 18 residues long. Full variable domain (remainder filled in from reference TRBV5-1 and TRBJ2-3): KAGVTQTPRYLIKTRGQQVTLSCSPISGHRSVSWYQQTPGQGLQFLFEYFSETQRNKGNFPGRFSGRQFSNSRSEMNVSTLELGDSALYLCASSRGQGRTKGTDTQYFGPGTRLTVL.

This chain links TRBV28 with TRBJ2-5; possibly TRBD1 for D (5 bases). The germline V gene encodes CDR1 MDHEN and CDR2 SYDVKM. V was pared by 5 bases and J by 12 bases, with 13 bases between. The CDR3 is 11 residues long. The CDR3 loop is CASSTMGLKYF. The CDR3 DNA reads as TGTGCCAGCAGTACGATGGGGCTAAAGTACTTC.